The clone carrying this TCR beta chain was recorded many times. Investigators profiled TCR beta VDJ and CDR3 from genomic DNA template. TCRdb used MiXCR to reprocess the reads, holding one entry per CDR3 protein. Here the sample spans about 81,000 distinct CDR3 sequences, 40% to 50% being singletons. This record belongs to a study of CD8+CD57+ T cells in acquired aplastic anemia. On the study more broadly: Across the sorted CD4+ and CD8+ cells, DNA amounts averaged approximately 3.1 ug.

V lost 2 bases, J lost 1 base, and 6 bases lay in between. This CDR3 has 14 residues. CDR1 is MGHRA and CDR2 is YSYEKL in the germline V gene. The V gene is TRBV4-1, the J gene TRBJ1-5, with D uncertain. This TCR came from a human donor in good health, serving as a control. The sequencing input was sorted CD4+, CD8+, or CD8+CD57+ T cells (not recorded which) from PBMCs. CDR3 DNA sequence: TGCGCCAGCAGCCAATCGGACAGCAATCAGCCCCAGCATTTT. Its protein product is CASSQSDSNQPQHF.